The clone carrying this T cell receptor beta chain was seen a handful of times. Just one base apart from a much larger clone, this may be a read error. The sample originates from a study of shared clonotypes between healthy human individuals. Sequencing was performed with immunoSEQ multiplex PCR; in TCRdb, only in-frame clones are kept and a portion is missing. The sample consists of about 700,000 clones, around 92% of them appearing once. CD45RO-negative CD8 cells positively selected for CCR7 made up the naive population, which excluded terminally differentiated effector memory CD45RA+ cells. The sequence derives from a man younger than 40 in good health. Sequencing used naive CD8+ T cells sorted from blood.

This CDR3 reads CASSELYEQYF. The CDR3 DNA follows: TGTGCCAGCAGTGAACTCTACGAGCAGTACTTC. This sequence joins TRBV6-1 and TRBJ2-7; D is ambiguous. This CDR3 contains 11 residues. Germline values: CDR1 MNHNS, CDR2 SASEGT. V shed 2 bases and J shed 3 bases, with 2 bases lying between them.